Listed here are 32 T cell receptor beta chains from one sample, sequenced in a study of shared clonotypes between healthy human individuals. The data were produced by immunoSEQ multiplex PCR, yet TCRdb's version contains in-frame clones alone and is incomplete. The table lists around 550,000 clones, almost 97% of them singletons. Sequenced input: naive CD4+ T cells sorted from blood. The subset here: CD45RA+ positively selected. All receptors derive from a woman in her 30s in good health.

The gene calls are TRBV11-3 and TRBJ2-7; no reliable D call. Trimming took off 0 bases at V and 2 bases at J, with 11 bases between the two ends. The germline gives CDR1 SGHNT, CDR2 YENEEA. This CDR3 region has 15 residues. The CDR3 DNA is TGTGCCAGCAGCTTAGATAGGGTGAAACCCTACGAGCAGTACTTC. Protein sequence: CASSLDRVKPYEQYF.

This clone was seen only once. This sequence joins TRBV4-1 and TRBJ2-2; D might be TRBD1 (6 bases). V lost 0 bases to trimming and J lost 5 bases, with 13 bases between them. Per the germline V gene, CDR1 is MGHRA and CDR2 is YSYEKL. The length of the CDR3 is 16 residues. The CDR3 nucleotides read TGCGCCAGCAGCCAAGAGGTGTCAGGGGCAACCGGGGAGCTGTTTTTT. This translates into CASSQEVSGATGELFF.

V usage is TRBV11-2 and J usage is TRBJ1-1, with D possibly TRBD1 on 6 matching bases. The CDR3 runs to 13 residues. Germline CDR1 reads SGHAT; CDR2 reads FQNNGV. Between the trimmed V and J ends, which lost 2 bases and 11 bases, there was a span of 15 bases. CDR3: CASSLYREVLAFF. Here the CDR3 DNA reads TGTGCCAGCAGCTTATACAGGGAAGTATTGGCTTTCTTT.

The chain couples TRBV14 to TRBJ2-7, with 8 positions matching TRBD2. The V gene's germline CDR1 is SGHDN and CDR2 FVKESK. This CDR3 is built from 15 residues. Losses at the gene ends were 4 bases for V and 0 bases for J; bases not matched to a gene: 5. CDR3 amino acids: CASSRSGALSYEQYF. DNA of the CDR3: TGTGCCAGCAGCCGTAGCGGGGCCCTCTCCTACGAGCAGTACTTC.

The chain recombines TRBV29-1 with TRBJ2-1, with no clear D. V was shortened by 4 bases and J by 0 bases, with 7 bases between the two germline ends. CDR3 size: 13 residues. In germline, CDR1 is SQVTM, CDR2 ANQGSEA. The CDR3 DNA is TGCAGCGTTGGGCGGAGCTCCTACAATGAGCAGTTCTTC. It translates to CSVGRSSYNEQFF.

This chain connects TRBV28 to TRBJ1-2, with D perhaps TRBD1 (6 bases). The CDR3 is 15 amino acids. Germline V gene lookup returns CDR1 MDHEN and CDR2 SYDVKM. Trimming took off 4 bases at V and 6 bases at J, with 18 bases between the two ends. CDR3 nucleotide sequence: TGTGCCAGCAGTTCTACACCACAGGGAGGGGATGGCTACACCTTC. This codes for CASSSTPQGGDGYTF.

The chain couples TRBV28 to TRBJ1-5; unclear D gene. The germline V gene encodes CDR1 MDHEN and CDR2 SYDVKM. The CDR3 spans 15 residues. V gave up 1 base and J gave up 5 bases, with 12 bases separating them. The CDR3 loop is CASSLSPRKHQPQHF. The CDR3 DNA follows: TGTGCCAGCAGTTTATCCCCCCGGAAACATCAGCCCCAGCATTTT.

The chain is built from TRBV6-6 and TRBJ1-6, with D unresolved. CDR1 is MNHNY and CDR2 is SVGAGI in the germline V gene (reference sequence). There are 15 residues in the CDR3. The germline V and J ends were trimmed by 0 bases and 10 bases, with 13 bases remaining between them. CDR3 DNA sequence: TGTGCCAGCAGTTACTCAAACCCGGACCTATCACCCCTCCACTTT. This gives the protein CASSYSNPDLSPLHF.

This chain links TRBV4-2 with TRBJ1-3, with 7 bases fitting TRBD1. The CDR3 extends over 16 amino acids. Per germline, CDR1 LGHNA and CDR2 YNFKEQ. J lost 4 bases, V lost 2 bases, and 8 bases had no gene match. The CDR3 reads CASSQTRQGTGNTIYF. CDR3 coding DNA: TGTGCCAGCAGCCAAACCCGACAGGGAACGGGAAACACCATATATTTT.

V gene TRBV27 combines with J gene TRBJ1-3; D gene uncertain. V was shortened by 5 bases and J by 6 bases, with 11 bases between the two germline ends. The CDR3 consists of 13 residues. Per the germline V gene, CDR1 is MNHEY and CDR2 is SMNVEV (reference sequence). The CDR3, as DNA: TGTGCCAGCAGTCCCTCGTATGTAAACACCATATATTTT. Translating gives CASSPSYVNTIYF.

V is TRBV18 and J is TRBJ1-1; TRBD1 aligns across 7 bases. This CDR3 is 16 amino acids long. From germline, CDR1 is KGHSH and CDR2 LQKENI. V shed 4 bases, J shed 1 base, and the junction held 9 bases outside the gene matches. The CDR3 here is CASSLRQGNWNTEAFF. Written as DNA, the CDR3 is TGTGCCAGCTCACTACGACAGGGTAATTGGAACACTGAAGCTTTCTTT.

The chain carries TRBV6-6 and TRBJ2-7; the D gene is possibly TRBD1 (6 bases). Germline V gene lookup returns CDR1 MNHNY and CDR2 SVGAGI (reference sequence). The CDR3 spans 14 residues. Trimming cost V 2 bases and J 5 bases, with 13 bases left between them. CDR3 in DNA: TGTGCCAGCAGTTACGAGGCCAGGGGACACGAGCAGTACTTC. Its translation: CASSYEARGHEQYF.

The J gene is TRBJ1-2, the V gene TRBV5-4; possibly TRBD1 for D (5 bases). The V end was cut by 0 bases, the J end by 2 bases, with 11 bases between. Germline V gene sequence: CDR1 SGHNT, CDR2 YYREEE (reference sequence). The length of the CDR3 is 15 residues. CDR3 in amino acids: CASSLGGAANYGYTF. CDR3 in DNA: TGTGCCAGCAGCTTGGGGGGCGCCGCAAACTATGGCTACACCTTC.

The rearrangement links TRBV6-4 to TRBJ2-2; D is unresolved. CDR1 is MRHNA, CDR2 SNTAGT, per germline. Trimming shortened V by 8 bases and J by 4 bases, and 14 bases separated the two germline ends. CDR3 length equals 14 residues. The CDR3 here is CASSTLGFTGELFF. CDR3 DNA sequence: TGTGCCAGCTCCACCCTAGGGTTCACCGGGGAGCTGTTTTTT.

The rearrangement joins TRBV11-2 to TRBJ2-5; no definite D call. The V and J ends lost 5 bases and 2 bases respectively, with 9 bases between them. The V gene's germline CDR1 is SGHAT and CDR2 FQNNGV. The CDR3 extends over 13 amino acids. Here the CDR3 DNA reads TGTGCCAGCAGCGAACGGCTACAAGAGACCCAGTACTTC. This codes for CASSERLQETQYF.

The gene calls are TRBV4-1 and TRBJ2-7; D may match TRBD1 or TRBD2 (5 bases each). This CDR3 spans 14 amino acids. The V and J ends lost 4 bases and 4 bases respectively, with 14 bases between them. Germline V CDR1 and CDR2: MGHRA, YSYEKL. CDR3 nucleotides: TGCGCCAGCAGCCGGGAGCCCCAGGGATACGAGCAGTACTTC. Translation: CASSREPQGYEQYF.

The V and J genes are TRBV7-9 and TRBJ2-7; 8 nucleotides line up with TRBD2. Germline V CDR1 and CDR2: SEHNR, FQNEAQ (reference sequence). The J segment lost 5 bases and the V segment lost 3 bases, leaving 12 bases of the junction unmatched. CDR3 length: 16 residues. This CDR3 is CASSFPSGSPSDEQYF. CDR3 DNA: TGTGCCAGCAGCTTCCCCAGCGGGAGCCCCTCGGACGAGCAGTACTTC.

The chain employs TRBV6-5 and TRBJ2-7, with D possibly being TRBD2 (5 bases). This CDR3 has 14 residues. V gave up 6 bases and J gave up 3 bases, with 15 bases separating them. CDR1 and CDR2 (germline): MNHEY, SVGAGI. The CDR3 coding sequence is TGTGCCAGCAGGCCATCGGGAAAGGTCTACGAGCAGTACTTC. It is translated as CASRPSGKVYEQYF.

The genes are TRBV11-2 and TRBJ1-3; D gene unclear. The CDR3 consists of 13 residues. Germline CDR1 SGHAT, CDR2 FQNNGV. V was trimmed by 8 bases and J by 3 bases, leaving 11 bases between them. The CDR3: CASERTVGNTIYF. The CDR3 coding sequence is TGTGCCAGCGAGCGAACCGTTGGAAACACCATATATTTT.

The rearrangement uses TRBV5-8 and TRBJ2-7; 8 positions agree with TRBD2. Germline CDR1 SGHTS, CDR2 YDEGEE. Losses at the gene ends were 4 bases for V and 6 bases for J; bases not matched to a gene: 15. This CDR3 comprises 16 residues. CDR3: CASSPSFEAGGSEQYF. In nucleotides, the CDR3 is TGTGCCAGCAGCCCGAGCTTCGAGGCGGGAGGCAGCGAGCAGTACTTC. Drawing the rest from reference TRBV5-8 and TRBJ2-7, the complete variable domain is EAGVTQSPTHLIKTRGQQATLRCSPISGHTSVYWYQQALGLGLQFLLWYDEGEERNRGNFPPRFSGRQFPNYSSELNVNALELEDSALYLCASSPSFEAGGSEQYFGPGTRLTVT.

The CDR3 coding sequence is TGTGCCAGCAGCTTAGACGTTTGGGGCACTGAAAAACTGTTTTTT. Its translation: CASSLDVWGTEKLFF. The chain recombines TRBV7-9 with TRBJ1-4; tentatively, D is TRBD1 (5 bases). V lost 1 base and J lost 7, with 13 bases in between. This CDR3 has 15 residues. Germline loops: CDR1 SEHNR, CDR2 FQNEAQ (reference sequence).

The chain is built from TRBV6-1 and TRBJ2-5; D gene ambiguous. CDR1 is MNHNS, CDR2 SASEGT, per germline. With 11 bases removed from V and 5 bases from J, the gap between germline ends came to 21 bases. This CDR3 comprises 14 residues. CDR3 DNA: TGTGCCGTGCTCGACGGAGCCCCCGAGGAGACCCAGTACTTC. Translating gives CAVLDGAPEETQYF.

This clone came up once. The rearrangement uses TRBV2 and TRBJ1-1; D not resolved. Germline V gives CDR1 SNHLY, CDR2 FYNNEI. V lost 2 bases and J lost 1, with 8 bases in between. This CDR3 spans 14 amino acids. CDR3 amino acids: CASSEPRRNTEAFF. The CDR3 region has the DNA TGTGCCAGCAGTGAACCTCGACGGAACACTGAAGCTTTCTTT.

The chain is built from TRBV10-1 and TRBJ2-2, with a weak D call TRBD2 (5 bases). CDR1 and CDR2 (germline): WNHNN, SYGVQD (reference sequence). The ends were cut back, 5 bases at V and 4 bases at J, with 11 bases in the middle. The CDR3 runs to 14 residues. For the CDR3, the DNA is TGCGCCAGCAGTTCCGGGATCACCACCGGGGAGCTGTTTTTT. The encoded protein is CASSSGITTGELFF.

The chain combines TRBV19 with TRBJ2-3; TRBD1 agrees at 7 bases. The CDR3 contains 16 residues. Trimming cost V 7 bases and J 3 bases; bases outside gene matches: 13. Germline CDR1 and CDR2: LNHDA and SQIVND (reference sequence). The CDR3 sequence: CASTHSGVQGTDTQYF. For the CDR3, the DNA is TGTGCCAGTACTCACTCTGGGGTACAGGGGACAGATACGCAGTATTTT.

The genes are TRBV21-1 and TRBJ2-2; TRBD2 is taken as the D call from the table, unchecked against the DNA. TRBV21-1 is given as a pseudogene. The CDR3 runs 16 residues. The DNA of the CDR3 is TGTGCCAGCAGCCGTATCACGGGAGGGCCCACCGGGGAGCTGTTTTTT. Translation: CASSRITGGPTGELFF.

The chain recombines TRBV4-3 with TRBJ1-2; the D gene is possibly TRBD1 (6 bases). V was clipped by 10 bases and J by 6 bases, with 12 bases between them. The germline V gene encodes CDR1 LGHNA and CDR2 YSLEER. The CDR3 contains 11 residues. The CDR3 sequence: CATQGGNGYTF. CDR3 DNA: TGCGCCACGCAAGGGGGGAATGGCTACACCTTC.

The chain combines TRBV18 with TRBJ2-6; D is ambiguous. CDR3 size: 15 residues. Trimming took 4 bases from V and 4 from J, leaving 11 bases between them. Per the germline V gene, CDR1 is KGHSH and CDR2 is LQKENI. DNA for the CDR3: TGTGCCAGCTCACTAGGCACAGTGGGGGCCAACGTCCTGACTTTC. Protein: CASSLGTVGANVLTF.

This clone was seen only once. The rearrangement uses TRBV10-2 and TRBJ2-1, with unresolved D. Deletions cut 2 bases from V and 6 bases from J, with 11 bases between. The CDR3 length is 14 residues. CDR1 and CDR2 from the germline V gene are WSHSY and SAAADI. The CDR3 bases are TGCGCCAGCAGTGAGCCCCCCAGTTTCAATGAGCAGTTCTTC. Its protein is CASSEPPSFNEQFF.

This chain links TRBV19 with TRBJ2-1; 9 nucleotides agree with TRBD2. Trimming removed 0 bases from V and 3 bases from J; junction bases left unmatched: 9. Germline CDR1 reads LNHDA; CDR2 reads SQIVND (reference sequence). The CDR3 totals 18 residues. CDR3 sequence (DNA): TGTGCCAGTAGTATAGATCACCTAGCGGGAAGCGGCTACAATGAGCAGTTCTTC. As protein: CASSIDHLAGSGYNEQFF.

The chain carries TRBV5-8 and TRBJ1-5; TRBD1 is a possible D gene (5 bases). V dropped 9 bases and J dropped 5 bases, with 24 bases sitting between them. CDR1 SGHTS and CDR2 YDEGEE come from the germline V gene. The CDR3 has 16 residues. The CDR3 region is CATSHGAWTVYQPQHF. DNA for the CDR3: TGTGCCACCTCCCACGGGGCATGGACCGTGTATCAGCCCCAGCATTTT.

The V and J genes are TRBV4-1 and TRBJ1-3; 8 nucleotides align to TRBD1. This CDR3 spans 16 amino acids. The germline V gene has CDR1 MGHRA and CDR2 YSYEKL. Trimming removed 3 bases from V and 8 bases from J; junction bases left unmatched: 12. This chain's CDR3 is CASSQAFGDRKDTIYF. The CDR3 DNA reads TGCGCCAGCAGCCAGGCCTTTGGGGACAGGAAGGACACCATATATTTT.